This T cell receptor (beta chain) was recorded in a study of Ad26.COV2.S vaccination and SARS-CoV-2 variants (dated by TCRdb to the early 2020s). Looking at the study overall: Donors in the vaccine arm were drawn from COV1001, a phase I-IIa trial of Ad26.COV2.S in healthy adults that was multicentre, randomized, double-blind and placebo-controlled. Ad26.COV2.S was administered intramuscularly at 5 x 10^10 or 1 x 10^11 viral particles, either as a single shot or as two shots given 56 days apart. TCRbeta repertoire sequencing served as the tool for gauging how specific and how broad the SARS-CoV-2-reactive T cell receptors were following Ad26.COV2.S vaccination. A total of 32 samples were included in the TCR-sequenced set, comprising some 20 Ad26.COV2.S vaccine recipients, 5 placebo recipients and 8 SARS-CoV-2 convalescent individuals. Participants in the trial were split at random into five groups of five each, receiving low-dose or high-dose Ad26.COV2.S once or twice, or else placebo on both occasions. Blinding of investigators to trial group allocation was maintained during experiments and outcome assessment.

As regards this clone: Its antigen has not been determined. Within one base of it there is no much larger clone, and no base qualities were kept.

V was cut back by 0 bases and J by 1 base, leaving a gap of 9 bases between them. CDR1 and CDR2 were assigned from the germline V gene as SGHTS and YDEGEE. From the cysteine up to the phenylalanine, the CDR3 has a length of 15 residues. The read is trimmed to its CDR3 DNA, 45 bases read in frame from base 1. What the authors observed across the whole study: Spike-specific TCR breadth was higher in Ad26.COV2.S recipients than in placebo recipients (P = 0.0014). The study lacked the statistical power to compare responses across vaccine doses or regimens. The authors noted that the TCR breadth and depth analyses may have underestimated total T cell responses. Comparable non-spike TCR breadth was observed between vaccine and placebo recipients, consistent with only spike being contained in the vaccine. Substantial breadth of spike-specific CD8+ and CD4+ T cell responses was reported after vaccination.

TCRbeta CDR3 regions were sequenced with the immunoSEQ Assay. After extraction, genomic DNA underwent amplification by bias-controlled multiplex PCR, followed by high-throughput sequencing. As for the original processing: To quantify the absolute abundance of every unique TCRbeta CDR3 region, sequences were collapsed and filtered. Usable DNA was measured by amplifying reference genes present in all nucleated cells, and TCRbeta template counts were normalized to that usable DNA to estimate T cell fraction. Repertoire TCRs were annotated as SARS-CoV-2-specific when V gene, CDR3 amino acid sequence and J gene were exactly matched to a known reactive TCR set. The reference SARS-CoV-2 TCR set came from MIRA and was filtered for enrichment in COVID-19-positive ImmuneCODE repertoires, removing public or cross-reactive TCRs. Based on the MIRA antigens, annotated TCRs were further analysed at the level of specific ORF or position within ORF. Depth was the summed frequency of annotated unique rearrangements, while breadth was defined as annotated unique rearrangements over total unique productive rearrangements. Two-sided Wilcoxon rank-sum tests were used to compare TCR breadth between groups. Held by TCRdb, this immuneACCESS table contains in-frame sequences only and omits some clones. Under half of the omission traces to an unresolved V gene where checked; the cause of the rest is unknown. The D gene and trimming were derived from the DNA, and the V and J assignments and clone size from that table. The sample data list 350,000 to 550,000 clones, and roughly nine tenths of these were observed just once. In total, the top ten clones hold just over 2.5% of the sample.

The sample's treatment or condition label is to be understood as: around 19 received Ad26.COV2.S at low or high dose, single or two shots; 5 received placebo; per-sample allocation not given. Repertoires of vaccine and placebo recipients were sequenced from samples collected on day 63 after the first injection. Between 29 July and 7 August 2020, Cohort 1b enrolled 25 adults aged 18-55 years at one site in Boston, USA. As a vaccine, Ad26.COV2.S was a replication-incompetent adenovirus type 26 vector that expressed a prefusion-stabilized SARS-CoV-2 spike protein derived from the original Wuhan strain.

The sequence derives from a person aged 18-65 years who received the Ad26.COV2.S COVID-19 vaccine or a placebo. The chain employs TRBV5-8 and TRBJ2-3, and TRBD2 may be the D gene, going by 6 matching bases. The sample here was peripheral blood, taken in a trial of Ad26.COV2.S vaccine versus placebo. The CDR3 protein is CASSLELAGTDTQYF. The DNA sequence is as follows: TGTGCCAGCAGCTTGGAACTAGCAGGCACAGATACGCAGTATTTT.